The rows below give T cell receptor beta chains drawn from one sample of a study of blood T cell repertoires in COVID-19. Sequencing was performed with immunoSEQ multiplex PCR; in TCRdb, only in-frame clones are kept and a portion is missing. This repertoire shows 250,000 to 350,000 clones, approximately 86% found once; its top ten account for about 0.9%. The sample consisted of peripheral blood. All receptors derive from a human donor with COVID-19, enrolled during active disease. The donor label of this sample is uncertain. CDR3s include the opening cysteine and the closing phenylalanine or tryptophan. A D gene is named only where the DNA matches it firmly. A row's size may be missing; if present it is once, few, many or a size class.

DNA: TGTGCCAGCAGTTTATCGTTGGGCAGCAGCTCTGGAAACACCATATATTTT
CDR3: CASSLSLGSSSGNTIYF
V: TRBV27
size: -
D: -
J: TRBJ1-3
length: 17

DNA: TGTGCCAGCAGCTTAGCCGTATTTTCTTTTTCGGGAACTGAAGCTTTCTTT
CDR3: CASSLAVFSFSGTEAFF
V: TRBV7-2
size: -
D: -
J: TRBJ1-1
length: 17

DNA: TGTGCCAGCAGCTTAATGGCGACTAGCTCTTACGAGCAGTACTTC
CDR3: CASSLMATSSYEQYF
V: TRBV7-2
size: -
D: TRBD2
J: TRBJ2-7
length: 15

DNA: TGCGCCAGCAGCGTAGACAGGGCAAACACTGAAGCTTTCTTT
CDR3: CASSVDRANTEAFF
V: TRBV5-1
size: -
D: TRBD1
J: TRBJ1-1
length: 14

DNA: TGTGCCAGCAGCCCTCCCCCCGGGACAGACTATGGCTACACCTTC
CDR3: CASSPPPGTDYGYTF
V: TRBV9
size: -
D: TRBD1
J: TRBJ1-2
length: 15

DNA: TGTGCCAGCTCACCACCAGGACAGCAAAACACTGAAGCTTTCTTT
CDR3: CASSPPGQQNTEAFF
V: TRBV18
size: -
D: -
J: TRBJ1-1
length: 15

DNA: TGTGCCTGGAGTGTACGGGGATCAGGAAACACCATATATTTT
CDR3: CAWSVRGSGNTIYF
V: TRBV30
size: -
D: -
J: TRBJ1-3
length: 14

DNA: TGTGCCAGCAGTTTTCGGGAGGATCAGCCCCAGCATTTT
CDR3: CASSFREDQPQHF
V: TRBV12-3/TRBV12-4
size: once
D: -
J: TRBJ1-5
length: 13

DNA: TGTGCCAGCACCTTGTCTATAGCGGGAGATGGCGAGCAGTACTTC
CDR3: CASTLSIAGDGEQYF
V: TRBV28
size: -
D: TRBD2
J: TRBJ2-7
length: 15

DNA: TGTGCCAGTAGTATAGGAGCGGGGGCTGGGGCCAACGTCCTGACTTTC
CDR3: CASSIGAGAGANVLTF
V: TRBV19
size: -
D: TRBD2
J: TRBJ2-6
length: 16

DNA: TGTGCCAGCAGCCAAGTAATGGGACAGGGGAACACTGAAGCTTTCTTT
CDR3: CASSQVMGQGNTEAFF
V: TRBV3-1/TRBV3-2
size: -
D: TRBD1
J: TRBJ1-1
length: 16

DNA: TGTGCCAGCAGCTTCCGGGACTCTGGAAACACCATATATTTT
CDR3: CASSFRDSGNTIYF
V: TRBV3-1/TRBV3-2
size: -
D: -
J: TRBJ1-3
length: 14

DNA: TGTGCCAGCAGTCAGCTACAGGGGAGCTCTGGGGCCAACGTCCTGACTTTC
CDR3: CASSQLQGSSGANVLTF
V: TRBV6-6
size: -
D: TRBD1
J: TRBJ2-6
length: 17

DNA: TGCGCCAGCAGCTTGGCAATGGGACAGGGCACTGAAGCTTTCTTT
CDR3: CASSLAMGQGTEAFF
V: TRBV5-1
size: -
D: TRBD1
J: TRBJ1-1
length: 15

DNA: TGTGCCAGCAGCTTATTAAGGGGCGGGGAGCTGTTTTTT
CDR3: CASSLLRGGELFF
V: TRBV11-2
size: -
D: -
J: TRBJ2-2
length: 13

DNA: TGTGCCAGCAGCCAAAGTCCCGGGACAGGGGGGGTGACTGAAGCTTTCTTT
CDR3: CASSQSPGTGGVTEAFF
V: TRBV5-6
size: -
D: TRBD1
J: TRBJ1-1
length: 17

DNA: TGTGCCGGCCGACGCGACAGGTTGAACACTGAAGCTTTCTTT
CDR3: CAGRRDRLNTEAFF
V: TRBV28
size: -
D: -
J: TRBJ1-1
length: 14

DNA: TGCAGTGCCCCGTCGGATACGCAGTATTTT
CDR3: CSAPSDTQYF
V: TRBV20-1
size: -
D: -
J: TRBJ2-3
length: 10

DNA: TGTGCCAGCAGCTTAACTCGAGGGGAGGGAGGCTACACCTTC
CDR3: CASSLTRGEGGYTF
V: TRBV7-3
size: -
D: -
J: TRBJ1-2
length: 14

DNA: TGTGCCAGCAGCTTTGCGGGACAGGGTACCTACGAGCAGTACTTC
CDR3: CASSFAGQGTYEQYF
V: TRBV5-8
size: -
D: TRBD1
J: TRBJ2-7
length: 15

DNA: TGTGCCAGCACCCTCCCCCGACAGAAGAGGATCACCGGGGAGCTGTTTTTT
CDR3: CASTLPRQKRITGELFF
V: TRBV28
size: -
D: -
J: TRBJ2-2
length: 17

DNA: TGCGCCAGCAGCCCCACCCGGGGAGGGCAGCCCCAGCATTTT
CDR3: CASSPTRGGQPQHF
V: TRBV10-1
size: -
D: -
J: TRBJ1-5
length: 14

DNA: TGTGCCTGGAGTCAGGACAGGGACTATGGCTACACCTTC
CDR3: CAWSQDRDYGYTF
V: TRBV30
size: few
D: TRBD1
J: TRBJ1-2
length: 13